Listed below are T cell receptor beta chains from one sample, sequenced in a study of metastatic and nonmetastatic thyroid tumors. TCRdb called clones again from the PCR reads with MiXCR. The sample contains roughly 28,000 clones, less than 25% of which appear only once. Material: blood. The receptor set was obtained from a female donor with papillary thyroid cancer or a benign thyroid nodule (not recorded which). Some clones in this sample may be carry-over from other donors' samples. CDR3s include the opening cysteine and the closing phenylalanine or tryptophan. Fields, in order: J gene, V gene, CDR3 protein.

>TRBJ1-1|TRBV20-1
CSASEGTEAFF
>TRBJ1-6|TRBV20-1
CSAKPADGRFSPLHF
>TRBJ1-5|TRBV2
CASGDRGTANQPRHF
>TRBJ2-1|TRBV9
CASSVKAGGPYNEQFF
>TRBJ1-2|TRBV12-3/TRBV12-4
CASSYRGGRRANYGYTF
>TRBJ2-7|TRBV20-1
CSASSGGGEQYF
>TRBJ2-1|TRBV10-3
CATTRLSGWSSYNEQFF
>TRBJ2-7|TRBV18
CASSRASGGSSSYEQYF
>TRBJ2-1|TRBV7-9
CASSYLGRGDEQFF
>TRBJ1-1|TRBV18
CASSPRGAGSNTEAFF
>TRBJ2-1|TRBV24-1
CATSDPVRGEGNEQFF
>TRBJ2-3|TRBV11-2
CASSPQRESTDTQYF
>TRBJ2-5|TRBV25-1
CASSQRGGQETQYF
>TRBJ2-1|TRBV7-2
CASSLAGASNEQFF
>TRBJ2-1|TRBV20-1
CSASIFDTGFVF
>TRBJ1-5|TRBV5-1
CASSLIPGDNQPQHF
>TRBJ2-1|TRBV12-3/TRBV12-4
CASTMTGVQNEQFF
>TRBJ1-1|TRBV12-3/TRBV12-4
CASSLKGAGTEAFF
>TRBJ2-1|TRBV6-2/TRBV6-3
CASSQTSGGYNEQFF
>TRBJ2-1|TRBV6-2/TRBV6-3
CASSRKQSGTGNEQFF
>TRBJ2-1|TRBV27
CANSPRGSGNEQFF
>TRBJ2-1|TRBV7-6
CASSLLTFNEQFF
>TRBJ1-5|TRBV12-3/TRBV12-4
CASSPSPNQPQHF
>TRBJ2-1|TRBV28
CTNRTSENALRRNEQFF
>TRBJ2-3|TRBV11-1
CASSLGFQGGTDTQYF
>TRBJ2-2|TRBV12-3/TRBV12-4
CATGTSARNTGELFF
>TRBJ2-7|TRBV6-1
CASSELAGGLLYEQYF
>TRBJ1-2|TRBV7-2
CASSLVATGYTF
>TRBJ2-1|TRBV18
CASSPSSSSYNEQFF
>TRBJ2-7|TRBV5-1
CASSFLDGSSYEQYF
>TRBJ2-1|TRBV11-2
CASIFSKGRNEQFF
>TRBJ1-5|TRBV27
CASSPTGMRPQHF
>TRBJ2-2|TRBV30
CAWASAPRAGELFF
>TRBJ2-7|TRBV20-1
CSARGQTCEQYF
>TRBJ2-4|TRBV11-2
CASSLQPQGAIGNIQYF
>TRBJ2-3|TRBV6-2/TRBV6-3
CASRFRDRDTDTQYF
>TRBJ1-2|TRBV6-2/TRBV6-3
CASSYGTGGGYTF
>TRBJ2-3|TRBV20-1
CSALEGPPSGADTQYF
>TRBJ2-1|TRBV27
CASGFLAGDNEQFF
>TRBJ1-2|TRBV5-1
CASSLEGVVDYGYTF
>TRBJ2-3|TRBV12-3/TRBV12-4
CASSSTSGGWADTQYF
>TRBJ2-7|TRBV6-5
CASSYSAGRGYYEHYF
>TRBJ1-6|TRBV6-1
CASTLRGQGYALHF
>TRBJ1-1|TRBV6-2/TRBV6-3
CASNFQGATEAFF
>TRBJ2-7|TRBV10-1
CASSGMDGTSSTYEQYF
>TRBJ2-2|TRBV2
CASSGLSGELFF
>TRBJ1-1|TRBV7-9
CASSQTFSGGEAFF
>TRBJ2-5|TRBV18
CASSLSGGETQYF
>TRBJ2-7|TRBV4-2
CASSQRQAQISYEQYF
>TRBJ2-7|TRBV20-1
CSARESRDLPEQYF
>TRBJ2-1|TRBV24-1
CATSDFSGTGIYNEQFF
>TRBJ2-7|TRBV19
CASSSRVGLDEQYF
>TRBJ2-2|TRBV12-3/TRBV12-4
CASSLFGPAGELFF
>TRBJ2-7|TRBV4-1
CASSQDTTGSGYEQYF